This T cell receptor (beta chain) is drawn from a study of blood T cell repertoires in COVID-19. The assay was immunoSEQ multiplex PCR, and TCRdb's table has in-frame clones only and misses some. The data hold roughly 100,000 clones, with around 90% observed a single time. The germline CDR1 and CDR2 sequences are GTSNPN and SVGIG (reference sequence). The CDR3 is 15 residues long. Trimming stripped 2 bases from V and 2 bases from J, with 15 bases between. The TCR comes from a woman in her sixties or seventies with acute or convalescent COVID-19. Sequencing was performed on peripheral blood. The rearrangement joins TRBV30 to TRBJ1-2; TRBD1 might be the D (6 bases). CDR3: CAWSTTHRANYGYTF. The DNA for the CDR3 is TGTGCCTGGAGTACTACCCACAGGGCCAACTATGGCTACACCTTC.